Shown below are 22 T cell receptor beta chains from a single sample sequenced in a study of human T cells and chemical hapten exposure. Each CDR3 protein gets one entry after TCRdb re-called the RACE reads with MiXCR. This sample carries roughly 80,000 distinct CDR3 sequences, approximately 12% of them seen once, and the ten largest clones take roughly 4.2%. The time point was: patch test 1, 2 weeks after DPC sensitization. Described treatment: therapeutic diphenylcyclopropenone sensitization with weekly scalp DPC. The sample here was whole blood, taken in connection with sensitization to the hapten diphenylcyclopropenone (DPC). The receptors here all came from a woman between 45 and 60 years old with alopecia areata. Some clones in this sample may be carry-over from other donors' samples.

This clonotype was observed a handful of times. This chain links TRBV3-1 with TRBJ2-1; tentative D call: TRBD2 (6 bases). This CDR3 spans 12 amino acids. Germline V gives CDR1 LGHDT, CDR2 YNNKEL (reference sequence). V was trimmed by 1 base and J by 15 bases, leaving 13 bases between them. CDR3 loop: CASSQGGTRRFF. The CDR3 DNA sequence: TGTGCCAGCAGCCAAGGCGGGACTCGCCGGTTCTTC.

This clonotype was found a few times. CDR3 sequence reads: CASVKSSGQETQYF. In DNA, the CDR3 is TGTGCCAGCGTCAAATCTAGCGGCCAAGAGACCCAGTACTTC. The chain links TRBV25-1 to TRBJ2-5, with TRBD2 matching 7 bases. CDR3 length: 14 residues. The ends lost 8 bases at V and 1 base at J; junction bases unmatched: 7. Germline V gene sequence: CDR1 MGHDK, CDR2 SYGVNS. The complete variable domain, with remaining parts taken from reference TRBV25-1 and TRBJ2-5, reads EADIYQTPRYLVIGTGKKITLECSQTMGHDKMYWYQQDPGMELHLIHYSYGVNSTEKGDLSSESTVSRIRTEHFPLTLESARPSHTSQYLCASVKSSGQETQYFGPGTRLLVL.

Ten or more counts support this clonotype. The rearrangement joins TRBV28 to TRBJ2-7; TRBD1 aligns across 8 bases. The CDR3 has 15 amino acids. Germline CDR1 is MDHEN and CDR2 is SYDVKM. V lost 6 bases to trimming and J lost 5 bases; unmatched junction nucleotides: 12. The CDR3 DNA reads TGTGCCAGCAGCCCCGGGACAGGTGGTGTCCACGAGCAGTACTTC. Residues: CASSPGTGGVHEQYF.

This clonotype was recorded a few times. The chain has TRBV28 and TRBJ2-5, with D maybe TRBD1 (5 bases). Trimming cost V 6 bases and J 4 bases, with 9 bases left between them. CDR3 length: 12 amino acids. Per the germline V gene, CDR1 is MDHEN and CDR2 is SYDVKM. In DNA form, the CDR3 reads TGTGCCAGCAGCTCAGGGTTAGAGACCCAGTACTTC. This sequence encodes CASSSGLETQYF.

This clonotype was observed at least ten times. The chain has TRBV6-6 and TRBJ1-6; 7 nucleotides align to TRBD1. Germline CDR1 MNHNY, CDR2 SVGAGI (reference sequence). This CDR3 is built from 14 residues. After removal of 5 bases from V and 5 bases from J, the junction contained 3 bases not matched to a gene. For the CDR3, the DNA is TGTGCCAGCAGTCAGGGGGGGAATAATTCACCCCTCCACTTT. This gives the protein CASSQGGNNSPLHF.

The chain links TRBV6-1 to TRBJ1-5, with 8 bases matching TRBD1. The CDR3 runs to 14 residues. Germline CDR1 and CDR2: MNHNS and SASEGT. The ends lost 8 bases at V and 3 bases at J; junction bases unmatched: 6. The CDR3 DNA is TGTGCCAGCCTACCGGACAGGGTCAATCAGCCCCAGCATTTT. This gives the protein CASLPDRVNQPQHF.

This clonotype has a count of ten or more. This chain uses TRBV12-3 or TRBV12-4 with TRBJ2-1; D gene uncertain. Trimming left V 11 bases short and J 1 base short, with 15 bases between. The CDR3 runs 14 residues. CDR3 bases: TGTGCCGTCCTGGTGGGCGGTTCCTACAATGAGCAGTTCTTC. This sequence encodes CAVLVGGSYNEQFF.

This clonotype appeared many times. The chain joins TRBV5-8 to TRBJ2-1; 8 nucleotides agree with TRBD1. This CDR3 has 15 residues. Trimming cost V 4 bases and J 9 bases; bases outside gene matches: 12. Per germline, CDR1 SGHTS and CDR2 YDEGEE. The CDR3 spells CASSKKQGVLSEQFF. As DNA, the CDR3 is TGTGCCAGCAGCAAGAAACAGGGGGTGTTGAGTGAGCAGTTCTTC.

This clonotype has only a few counts. V gene TRBV6-1 combines with J gene TRBJ2-7, with unresolved D. The CDR3 runs 15 residues. V was trimmed by 5 bases and J by 0 bases, leaving 14 bases between them. CDR1 MNHNS and CDR2 SASEGT come from the germline V gene. This chain's CDR3 is CASSLRTDSSYEQYF. The CDR3 coding sequence is TGTGCCAGCAGTCTTCGGACCGATAGCTCCTACGAGCAGTACTTC.

This clonotype was seen a handful of times. The V call is TRBV28, the J call TRBJ1-5, with a weak D call TRBD1 (5 bases). This CDR3 spans 17 amino acids. Deletions cut 7 bases from V and 0 bases from J, with 19 bases between. CDR1 is MDHEN, CDR2 SYDVKM, per germline. This CDR3 reads CASTTGTHRYSNQPQHF. The CDR3 nucleotides read TGTGCCAGCACCACGGGGACCCACAGGTATAGCAATCAGCCCCAGCATTTT.

This clonotype was counted at least ten times. The rearrangement joins TRBV28 to TRBJ2-7; D is possibly TRBD1 (5 bases). Trimming shortened V by 4 bases and J by 5 bases, and 24 bases separated the two germline ends. The CDR3 spans 17 residues. Germline CDR1 and CDR2: MDHEN and SYDVKM. The CDR3 region has the DNA TGTGCCAGCAGTTCATGGAGTTTCCAGGGTACATTCGACGAGCAGTACTTC. Translating it yields CASSSWSFQGTFDEQYF.

This clonotype was detected ten times or more. V and J are TRBV6-5 and TRBJ2-7, with TRBD1 matching over 11 bases. The J segment lost 3 bases and the V segment lost 6 bases, leaving 7 bases of the junction unmatched. The CDR3 runs 15 residues. The germline V gene encodes CDR1 MNHEY and CDR2 SVGAGI. The CDR3 region has the DNA TGTGCCAGCAGGAATTCCGGGACAGGGGGCTACGAGCAGTACTTC. Its protein is CASRNSGTGGYEQYF.

This clonotype was recorded at least ten times. The chain links TRBV20-1 to TRBJ2-5; D call uncertain. Germline CDR1 is DFQATT and CDR2 is SNEGSKA (reference sequence). The CDR3 is 11 amino acids. The V end lost 6 bases, the J end lost 4 bases, and 9 bases lay between the germline ends. CDR3 DNA sequence: TGCAGTGCCCAGTGGGCAGAGACCCAGTACTTC. This gives the protein CSAQWAETQYF.

This clonotype was seen more than once but under ten times. The chain couples TRBV11-2 to TRBJ2-1, with D unresolved. The CDR3 covers 14 residues. Per the germline V gene, CDR1 is SGHAT and CDR2 is FQNNGV. V was pared by 5 bases and J by 8 bases, with 16 bases between. CDR3 region: CASSLGSPGHEQFF. CDR3 DNA: TGTGCCAGCAGCCTCGGGTCTCCTGGCCATGAGCAGTTCTTC.

This clonotype came up many times. The chain links TRBV29-1 to TRBJ2-3; the match to TRBD1 covers 11 bases. The germline V gene encodes CDR1 SQVTM and CDR2 ANQGSEA. With V trimmed by 5 bases and J by 12 bases, 4 bases remained unmatched. The CDR3 has 11 amino acids. The CDR3, as DNA: TGCAGCGTTTCGGACAGGGGGCCACAGTATTTT. Protein: CSVSDRGPQYF.

At least ten counts were recorded for this clonotype. The rearrangement uses TRBV20-1 and TRBJ2-3, with 11 nucleotides matching TRBD2. This CDR3 is 16 amino acids long. V was pared by 2 bases and J by 0 bases, with 4 bases of the junction left unmatched. The germline gives CDR1 DFQATT, CDR2 SNEGSKA (reference sequence). The CDR3 here is CSARSRTSGSTDTQYF. The CDR3 DNA reads TGCAGTGCTAGAAGCAGGACTAGCGGGAGCACAGATACGCAGTATTTT.

This clonotype has more than one count but fewer than ten. The J gene is TRBJ2-1, the V gene TRBV12-3 or TRBV12-4, with TRBD1 as a possible D gene (5 bases). Between the trimmed V and J ends, which lost 5 bases and 3 bases, there was a span of 11 bases. This CDR3 is 14 amino acids long. The CDR3 is CASSHQDNYNEQFF. DNA of the CDR3: TGTGCCAGCAGTCATCAGGACAACTACAATGAGCAGTTCTTC.

In DNA, the CDR3 is TGTGCCAGCAGCTTTAGGACAGGGGGCCTGAACACCGGGGAGCTGTTTTTT. Translating gives CASSFRTGGLNTGELFF. The rearrangement joins TRBV7-9 to TRBJ2-2; the match to TRBD1 covers 11 bases. The CDR3 loop spans 17 amino acids. J lost 1 base, V lost 3 bases, and 4 bases had no gene match. From germline, CDR1 is SEHNR and CDR2 FQNEAQ (reference sequence). The entire variable domain, with the rest obtained from reference TRBV7-9 and TRBJ2-2, is as follows: DTGVSQNPRHKITKRGQNVTFRCDPISEHNRLYWYRQTLGQGPEFLTYFQNEAQLEKSRLLSDRFSAERPKGSFSTLEIQRTEQGDSAMYLCASSFRTGGLNTGELFFGEGSRLTVL.

The V gene is TRBV20-1, the J gene TRBJ2-5; 12 nucleotides agree with TRBD2. The CDR3 length is 14 residues. The V gene end was trimmed by 1 base and the J gene end by 3 bases; junction bases not matched to a gene: 0. CDR1 and CDR2 from the germline V gene are DFQATT and SNEGSKA (reference sequence). The CDR3 DNA is TGCAGTGCTAGAGGACTAGCGGGAGAAGAGACCCAGTACTTC. This sequence encodes CSARGLAGEETQYF.

This clonotype has a handful of counts. One end of the junction is discordant with germline, which a read error may explain. This chain joins TRBV28 and TRBJ2-7; D remains ambiguous. CDR3 length equals 11 residues. Germline CDR1 MDHEN, CDR2 SYDVKM. The CDR3 DNA is TGTGCCGGCAGTTTCTACGGACAGCAGTACTTC. Translation gives CAGSFYGQQYF.

This clonotype was seen more than once but under ten times. The chain links TRBV6-4 to TRBJ2-7; D gene uncertain. The CDR3 consists of 13 residues. Germline CDR1 MRHNA, CDR2 SNTAGT. Trimming left V 0 bases short and J 7 bases short, with 10 bases between. This CDR3 is CASSDSPESEQYF. CDR3 in DNA: TGTGCCAGCAGTGACTCGCCTGAATCAGAGCAGTACTTC.

The genes are TRBV5-4 and TRBJ1-4; D is undetermined. The length of the CDR3 is 13 residues. V was trimmed by 4 bases and J by 7 bases, leaving 11 bases between them. Germline lookup yields CDR1 SGHNT and CDR2 YYREEE (reference sequence). For the CDR3, the DNA is TGTGCCAGCAGCCCTTGGGGAGCTGAAAAACTGTTTTTT. Amino acids: CASSPWGAEKLFF.